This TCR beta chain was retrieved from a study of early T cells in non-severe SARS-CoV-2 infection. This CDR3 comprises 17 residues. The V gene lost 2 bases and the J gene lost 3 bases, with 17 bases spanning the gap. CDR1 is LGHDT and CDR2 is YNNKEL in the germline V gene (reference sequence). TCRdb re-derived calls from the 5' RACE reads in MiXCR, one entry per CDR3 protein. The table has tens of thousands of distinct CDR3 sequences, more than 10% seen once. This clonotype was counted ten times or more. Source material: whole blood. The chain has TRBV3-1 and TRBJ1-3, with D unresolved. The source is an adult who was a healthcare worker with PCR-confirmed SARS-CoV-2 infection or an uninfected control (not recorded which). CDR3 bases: TGTGCCAGCAGCCAAAGGCGGACGGCCGAAGTTGGAAACACCATATATTTT. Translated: CASSQRRTAEVGNTIYF.